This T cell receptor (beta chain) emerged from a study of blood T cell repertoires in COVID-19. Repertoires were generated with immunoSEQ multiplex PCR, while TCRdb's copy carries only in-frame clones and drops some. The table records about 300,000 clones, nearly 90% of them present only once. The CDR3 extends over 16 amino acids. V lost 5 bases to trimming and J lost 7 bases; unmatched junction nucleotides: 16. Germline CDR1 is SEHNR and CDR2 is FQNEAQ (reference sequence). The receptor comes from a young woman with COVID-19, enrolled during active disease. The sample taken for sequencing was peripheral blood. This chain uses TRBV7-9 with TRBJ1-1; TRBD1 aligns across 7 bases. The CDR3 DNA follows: TGTGCCAGCAGCCCTCCCGTAGGCAGGGGGTTGGGTGAAGCTTTCTTT. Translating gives CASSPPVGRGLGEAFF.